A single sample gave rise to the 27 T cell receptor beta chains below, sequenced in a study of control samples from healthy donors and cancer patients. The method was immunoSEQ multiplex PCR; TCRdb's version includes in-frame clones alone and lacks a portion of them. The top ten clones hold 3% to 4% of a sample with approximately 150,000 clones, around 92% of them seen once. The sample taken for sequencing was blood. These receptors were collected from a man between 25 and 39 years old in good health.

The chain joins TRBV27 to TRBJ2-1, with TRBD2 as a possible D gene (6 bases). V was trimmed by 11 bases and J by 4 bases, leaving 12 bases between them. The CDR3 extends over 12 amino acids. Per the germline V gene, CDR1 is MNHEY and CDR2 is SMNVEV (reference sequence). This chain's CDR3 is CAAGKLYNEQFF. The DNA of the CDR3 is TGTGCCGCGGGGAAACTGTACAATGAGCAGTTCTTC.

The chain employs TRBV29-1 and TRBJ2-7; no clear D gene. The ends were cut back, 1 base at V and 3 bases at J, with 7 bases in the middle. The CDR3 totals 12 residues. Looked up from germline, CDR1 is SQVTM and CDR2 is ANQGSEA. The CDR3 DNA reads TGCAGCGTTGAAGGTGGGGACTACGAGCAGTACTTC. Its translation: CSVEGGDYEQYF.

The V gene is TRBV28, the J gene TRBJ1-2, with TRBD1 matching over 9 bases. The germline CDR1 and CDR2 sequences are MDHEN and SYDVKM. The CDR3 spans 17 residues. V dropped 3 bases and J dropped 5; count of bases not matched to a gene: 13. The CDR3 DNA reads as TGTGCCAGCAGTTTCCGGACAGGGGAAAGAGGTATTTATGGCTACACCTTC. Translated, it gives CASSFRTGERGIYGYTF.

The chain links TRBV28 to TRBJ2-2; 9 positions match TRBD2. This CDR3 is built from 16 residues. Germline CDR1 is MDHEN and CDR2 is SYDVKM. V lost 2 bases to trimming and J lost 2 bases; unmatched junction nucleotides: 3. The CDR3: CASSLLAGTNTGELFF. Written as DNA, the CDR3 is TGTGCCAGCAGTTTACTAGCGGGGACTAACACCGGGGAGCTGTTTTTT.

CDR3 nucleotide sequence: TGTGCCAGCAGCCAGGGTTCCAATCAGCCCCAGCATTTT. Its translation is CASSQGSNQPQHF. The rearrangement uses TRBV27 and TRBJ1-5; D perhaps matches TRBD1 (5 bases). CDR3 length equals 13 residues. With 6 bases removed from V and 3 bases from J, the gap between germline ends came to 9 bases. The germline gives CDR1 MNHEY, CDR2 SMNVEV (reference sequence).

V is TRBV28 and J is TRBJ1-5; D is unclear. V dropped 1 base and J dropped 2 bases, with 9 bases sitting between them. Germline values: CDR1 MDHEN, CDR2 SYDVKM. This CDR3 is built from 15 residues. CDR3 protein: CASSLSLKGNQPQHF. The CDR3 coding sequence is TGTGCCAGCAGTTTATCCCTAAAGGGCAATCAGCCCCAGCATTTT.

This chain connects TRBV4-1 to TRBJ2-3; the match to TRBD1 covers 8 bases. The CDR3 covers 16 residues. V gave up 1 base and J gave up 2 bases; unmatched junction bases: 5. The germline V gene encodes CDR1 MGHRA and CDR2 YSYEKL. Written as DNA, the CDR3 is TGCGCCAGCAGCCAAGTGGACAGGGTCGACACAGATACGCAGTATTTT. It specifies CASSQVDRVDTDTQYF.

The chain links TRBV7-2 to TRBJ1-1; TRBD1 aligns across 7 bases. Germline CDR1 and CDR2: SGHTA and FQGNSA. The CDR3 consists of 13 residues. V lost 6 bases and J lost 1; bases outside the gene matches: 2. CDR3 protein: CASRWTGNTEAFF. The CDR3 DNA is TGTGCCAGCAGGTGGACAGGGAACACTGAAGCTTTCTTT.

Remarks on this clone: In the same sample, other DNA sequences code for this CDR3. The chain has TRBV27 and TRBJ1-1, with unresolved D. Germline V CDR1 and CDR2: MNHEY, SMNVEV (reference sequence). The CDR3 runs 13 residues. Trimming took off 2 bases at V and 1 base at J, with 5 bases between the two ends. The CDR3 spells CASSLGRNTEAFF. The CDR3 nucleotides are TGTGCCAGCAGTTTAGGAAGGAACACTGAAGCTTTCTTT.

CDR3 nucleotide sequence: TGTGCCAGCAGCCCGGACATTAATCCCTACGAGCAGTACTTC. It codes for CASSPDINPYEQYF. The chain uses TRBV5-4 and TRBJ2-7; maybe TRBD1 (5 bases). Germline assignment: CDR1 SGHNT and CDR2 YYREEE (reference sequence). This CDR3 has 14 residues. V was pared by 4 bases and J by 2 bases, with 13 bases between.

This clone was seen a single time. The V call is TRBV12-5, the J call TRBJ2-7; D may be TRBD1 (6 bases). The germline V gene has CDR1 LGHNT and CDR2 FRNRAP. V was cut by 10 bases and J by 1 base, with 11 bases left in between. The CDR3 extends over 12 amino acids. The CDR3 DNA follows: TGTGCTACCCGGACAGATTCCTACGAGCAGTACTTC. This translates into CATRTDSYEQYF.

In its sample, this clone was seen once. The chain recombines TRBV2 with TRBJ1-1; D remains ambiguous. Germline loops: CDR1 SNHLY, CDR2 FYNNEI. Trimming cost V 7 bases and J 1 base, with 7 bases left between them. The CDR3 has 12 amino acids. CDR3 protein: CASIHPNTEAFF. In DNA, the CDR3 is TGTGCCAGCATACACCCGAACACTGAAGCTTTCTTT.

The V and J genes are TRBV5-1 and TRBJ1-1; D gene ambiguous. Germline CDR1 is SGHRS and CDR2 is YFSETQ. The CDR3 contains 13 residues. V lost 1 base and J lost 4, with 8 bases in between. CDR3 nucleotide sequence: TGCGCCAGCAGCTTGTCTACAGCCACTGAAGCTTTCTTT. It specifies CASSLSTATEAFF.

This chain joins TRBV9 and TRBJ2-2, with D possibly matching TRBD2 (6 bases). CDR1 is SGDLS, CDR2 YYNGEE, per germline. V was clipped by 0 bases and J by 6 bases, with 9 bases between them. The CDR3 length is 14 residues. The CDR3 nucleotides are TGTGCCAGCAGCGTAGTAGCTAGCGCCGGGGAGCTGTTTTTT. Residues: CASSVVASAGELFF.

This sequence joins TRBV3-1 (or the pseudogene TRBV3-2) and TRBJ2-7; no firm D call. V was pared by 3 bases and J by 1 base, with 4 bases between. CDR1 is LGHDT, CDR2 YNNKEL, per germline (reference sequence). The CDR3 totals 12 residues. CDR3 nucleotides: TGTGCCAGCAGCCAGGAGTCCTACGAGCAGTACTTC. The encoded protein is CASSQESYEQYF.

The chain carries TRBV28 and TRBJ2-7, with D perhaps TRBD1 or TRBD2 (5 bases each). The CDR3 runs 14 residues. V gave up 10 bases and J gave up 0 bases, with 16 bases separating them. Germline V lookup: CDR1 MDHEN, CDR2 SYDVKM. The CDR3 is CATLPGALSYEQYF. The CDR3, as DNA: TGTGCCACCTTACCCGGGGCCCTCTCCTACGAGCAGTACTTC.

This sequence joins TRBV21-1 and TRBJ1-1; the table's D call, TRBD1, was not checked against the DNA. TRBV21-1 is labeled a pseudogene. There are 15 residues in the CDR3. The CDR3 here is CASSVKRQRNTEAFF. CDR3 nucleotides: TGTGCCAGCAGTGTCAAGCGACAGAGAAACACTGAAGCTTTCTTT.

J is TRBJ1-3 and V is TRBV19; D is undetermined. CDR1 and CDR2 from the germline V gene are LNHDA and SQIVND (reference sequence). The CDR3 has 11 residues. For the CDR3, the DNA is TGTGCGTGTTTCTCTGGAAACACCATATATTTT. It codes for CACFSGNTIYF.

The rearrangement joins TRBV27 to TRBJ2-7; 8 bases are shared with TRBD1. Germline V gives CDR1 MNHEY, CDR2 SMNVEV (reference sequence). This CDR3 region has 15 residues. The V gene end was trimmed by 6 bases and the J gene end by 2 bases; junction bases not matched to a gene: 9. The CDR3 sequence: CASRSTGDIPYEQYF. In DNA form, the CDR3 reads TGTGCCAGCAGATCGACAGGGGACATCCCCTACGAGCAGTACTTC.

Remarks on this clone: This specimen includes other DNA sequences encoding the same CDR3. The rearrangement uses TRBV3-1 (or the pseudogene TRBV3-2) and TRBJ2-3; 7 bases align to TRBD2. V was pared by 4 bases and J by 2 bases, with 6 bases of the junction left unmatched. This CDR3 has 15 residues. Germline-derived CDR1 and CDR2 are LGHDT and YNNKEL (reference sequence). The CDR3 sequence is CASSLAGETTDTQYF. CDR3 DNA sequence: TGTGCCAGCAGCCTGGCGGGGGAGACCACAGATACGCAGTATTTT.

V is TRBV9 and J is TRBJ2-3, with TRBD2 matching 10 bases. CDR3 length: 18 residues. CDR1 and CDR2 from the germline V gene are SGDLS and YYNGEE. V was pared by 4 bases and J by 2 bases, with 13 bases of the junction left unmatched. The CDR3 loop is CASSPQPTSGAHTDTQYF. In DNA, the CDR3 is TGTGCCAGCAGCCCACAGCCTACTAGCGGGGCCCACACAGATACGCAGTATTTT.

V and J are TRBV30 and TRBJ2-2; no clear D gene. CDR3 length equals 15 residues. Germline values: CDR1 GTSNPN, CDR2 SVGIG (reference sequence). Trimming removed 1 base from V and 5 bases from J, with 14 bases in between. CDR3 sequence: CAWSGWSELTGELFF. The CDR3 coding sequence is TGTGCCTGGAGTGGGTGGTCGGAGCTGACCGGGGAGCTGTTTTTT.

This clone was found once. This chain joins TRBV25-1 and TRBJ1-1; D ambiguous. In germline, CDR1 is MGHDK, CDR2 SYGVNS. Trimming stripped 5 bases from V and 3 bases from J, with 7 bases between. The CDR3 extends over 12 amino acids. CDR3 amino acids: CASSSEDTEAFF. In DNA form, the CDR3 reads TGTGCCAGCAGTTCAGAGGACACTGAAGCTTTCTTT.

The CDR3, as DNA: TGTGCCAGCAGTCCCCGGGGGAGGATGCCTCTGTATGGAAACACCATATATTTT. This translates into CASSPRGRMPLYGNTIYF. The rearrangement links TRBV27 to TRBJ1-3; the D gene is possibly TRBD1 (5 bases). Germline V lookup: CDR1 MNHEY, CDR2 SMNVEV (reference sequence). The CDR3 is made up of 18 amino acids. V was shortened by 5 bases and J by 3 bases, with 23 bases between the two germline ends.

This chain connects TRBV27 to TRBJ1-5; D is uncertain. The germline V gene has CDR1 MNHEY and CDR2 SMNVEV (reference sequence). The CDR3 is 14 amino acids. CDR3 region: CASQDHGSNQPQHF. In DNA, the CDR3 is TGTGCATCACAAGATCACGGTAGCAATCAGCCCCAGCATTTT.

The chain carries TRBV4-1 and TRBJ1-2, with unresolved D. V lost 0 bases, J lost 4 bases, and 12 bases lay in between. CDR1 and CDR2 from the germline V gene are MGHRA and YSYEKL. This CDR3 has 15 residues. DNA of the CDR3: TGCGCCAGCAGCCAAGATGGGAGTGAGTCCTATGGCTACACCTTC. This sequence encodes CASSQDGSESYGYTF.

V gene TRBV30 combines with J gene TRBJ1-3; 9 nucleotides agree with TRBD1. The V gene end was trimmed by 1 base and the J gene end by 0 bases; junction bases not matched to a gene: 10. Germline V gene data show CDR1 as GTSNPN and CDR2 as SVGIG (reference sequence). The CDR3 is 18 amino acids. CDR3 loop: CAWSETGGYVSSGNTIYF. CDR3 DNA sequence: TGTGCCTGGAGTGAAACAGGGGGCTACGTTAGCTCTGGAAACACCATATATTTT. Together with reference TRBV30 and TRBJ1-3, the CDR3 gives the full variable domain: SQTIHQWPATLVQPVGSPLSLECTVEGTSNPNLYWYRQAAGRGLQLLFYSVGIGQISSEVPQNLSASRPQDRQFILSSKKLLLSDSGFYLCAWSETGGYVSSGNTIYFGEGSWLTVV.